This section outlines one T cell receptor delta chain sequence together with its context. Its matching antigen is unknown. The template was reverse-transcribed extracted RNA. The CDR3 regions were amplified by multiplex PCR from V-gene primers to a constant-region primer. TCRdb re-identified clones in the multiplex PCR reads via CATT. The data contain 45,000 to 60,000 delta-chain clones, about 16% of them seen just once; the ten biggest clones take up under 0.55%. The data were taken from a study of Vδ1+ human thymocytes. Study-wide results and caveats: Thymic TRG and TRD repertoires appeared highly polyclonal. Approximately 20% of thymic delta-chain sequences were Vdelta2, with few Vdelta3, unlike blood Vdelta1+ controls.

CDR3 length: 19 amino acids. Germline V gene sequence: CDR1 TSWWSYY, CDR2 QGS. V lost 4 bases, J lost 2 bases, and 26 bases lay in between. The TCR originated in a boy under three years old who had congenital heart surgery. The sample taken for sequencing was Vdelta1+ gamma-delta thymocytes from the thymus. Subset denoted: FACS-sorted CD3+ TCRalphabeta- TCRVdelta1+ TCRVdelta2- thymocytes. The V gene is TRDV1, the J gene TRDJ1; TRDD3 might be the D (10 bases). CDR3 sequence (DNA): TGTGCTCTTGGGGGCCGTCCTTCCTACGGGGGATACGCGACCGATAAACTCATCTTT. It is translated as CALGGRPSYGGYATDKLIF.